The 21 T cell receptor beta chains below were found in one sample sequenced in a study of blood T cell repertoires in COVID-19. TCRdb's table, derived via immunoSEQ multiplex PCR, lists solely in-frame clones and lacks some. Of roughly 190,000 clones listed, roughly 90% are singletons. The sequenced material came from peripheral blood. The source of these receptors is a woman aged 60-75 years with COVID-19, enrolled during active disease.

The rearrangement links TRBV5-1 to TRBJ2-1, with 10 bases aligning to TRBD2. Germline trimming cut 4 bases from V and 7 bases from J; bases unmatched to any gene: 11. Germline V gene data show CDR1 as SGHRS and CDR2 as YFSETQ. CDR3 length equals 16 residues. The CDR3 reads CASSTSLAGAFNEQFF. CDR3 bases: TGCGCCAGCAGCACCTCCCTAGCGGGAGCATTTAATGAGCAGTTCTTC.

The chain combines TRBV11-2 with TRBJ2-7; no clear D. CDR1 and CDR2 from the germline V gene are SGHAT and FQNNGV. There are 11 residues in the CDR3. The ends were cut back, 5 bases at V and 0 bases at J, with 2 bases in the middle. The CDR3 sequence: CASSRSYEQYF. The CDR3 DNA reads TGTGCCAGCAGCCGCTCCTACGAGCAGTACTTC.

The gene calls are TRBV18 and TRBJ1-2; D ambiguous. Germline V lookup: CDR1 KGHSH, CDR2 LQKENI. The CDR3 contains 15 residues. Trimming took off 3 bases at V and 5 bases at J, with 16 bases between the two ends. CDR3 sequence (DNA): TGTGCCAGCTCACCGTCTCCCGAGGGATTTTATGGCTACACCTTC. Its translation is CASSPSPEGFYGYTF.

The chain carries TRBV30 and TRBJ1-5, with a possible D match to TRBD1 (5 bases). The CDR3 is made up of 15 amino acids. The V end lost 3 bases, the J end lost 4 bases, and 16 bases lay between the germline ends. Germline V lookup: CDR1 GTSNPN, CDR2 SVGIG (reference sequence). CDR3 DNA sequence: TGTGCCTGGAGCCTCGGGTCAGGGTGGAATCAGCCCCAGCATTTT. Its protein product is CAWSLGSGWNQPQHF.

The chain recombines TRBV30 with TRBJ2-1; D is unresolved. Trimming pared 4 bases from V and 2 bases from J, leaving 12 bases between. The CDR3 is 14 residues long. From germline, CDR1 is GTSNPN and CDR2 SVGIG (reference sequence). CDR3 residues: CAWKNSLTYNEQFF. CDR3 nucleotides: TGTGCCTGGAAAAACAGTCTTACCTACAATGAGCAGTTCTTC.

The CDR3 DNA follows: TGTGCCAGTAGTATCGGAGGGGTTCTCTCTGAAGCTTTCTTT. This translates into CASSIGGVLSEAFF. The gene calls are TRBV19 and TRBJ1-1, with D possibly being TRBD1 (5 bases). The V gene's germline CDR1 is LNHDA and CDR2 SQIVND (reference sequence). Trimming removed 3 bases from V and 6 bases from J, with 14 bases in between. The CDR3 totals 14 residues. Using reference TRBV19 and TRBJ1-1 for the parts outside the CDR3, the full variable domain is DGGITQSPKYLFRKEGQNVTLSCEQNLNHDAMYWYRQDPGQGLRLIYYSQIVNDFQKGDIAEGYSVSREKKESFPLTVTSAQKNPTAFYLCASSIGGVLSEAFFGQGTRLTVV.

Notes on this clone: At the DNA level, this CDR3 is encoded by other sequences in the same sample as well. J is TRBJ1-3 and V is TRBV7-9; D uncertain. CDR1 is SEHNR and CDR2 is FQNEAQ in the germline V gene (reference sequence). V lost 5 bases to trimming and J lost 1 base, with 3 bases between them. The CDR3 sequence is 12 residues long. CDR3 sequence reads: CASSPSGNTIYF. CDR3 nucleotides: TGTGCCAGCAGCCCATCTGGAAACACCATATATTTT.

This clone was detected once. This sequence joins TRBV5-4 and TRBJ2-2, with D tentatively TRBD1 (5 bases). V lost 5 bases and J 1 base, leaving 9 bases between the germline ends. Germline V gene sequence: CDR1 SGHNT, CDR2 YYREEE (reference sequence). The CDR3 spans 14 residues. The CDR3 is CASRRTGNTGELFF. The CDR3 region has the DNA TGTGCCAGCAGGCGTACAGGGAACACCGGGGAGCTGTTTTTT.

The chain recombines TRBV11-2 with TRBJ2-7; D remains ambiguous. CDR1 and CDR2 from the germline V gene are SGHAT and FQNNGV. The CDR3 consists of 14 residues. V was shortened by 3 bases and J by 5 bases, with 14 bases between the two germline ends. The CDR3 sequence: CASSFQRGLNEQYF. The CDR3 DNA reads TGTGCCAGCAGCTTCCAGCGCGGCCTCAACGAGCAGTACTTC.

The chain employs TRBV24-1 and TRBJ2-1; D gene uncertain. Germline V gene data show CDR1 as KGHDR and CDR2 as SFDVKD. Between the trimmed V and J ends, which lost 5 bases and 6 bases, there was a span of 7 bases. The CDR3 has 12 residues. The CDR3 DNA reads TGTGCCACCAGTGTTGGCATCAATGAGCAGTTCTTC. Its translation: CATSVGINEQFF.

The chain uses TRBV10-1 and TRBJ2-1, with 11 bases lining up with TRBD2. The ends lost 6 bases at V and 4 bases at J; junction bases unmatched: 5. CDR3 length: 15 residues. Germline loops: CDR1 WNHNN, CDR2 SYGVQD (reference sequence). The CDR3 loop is CASSLTSGSYNEQFF. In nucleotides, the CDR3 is TGCGCCAGCAGCCTAACTAGCGGGAGTTACAATGAGCAGTTCTTC.

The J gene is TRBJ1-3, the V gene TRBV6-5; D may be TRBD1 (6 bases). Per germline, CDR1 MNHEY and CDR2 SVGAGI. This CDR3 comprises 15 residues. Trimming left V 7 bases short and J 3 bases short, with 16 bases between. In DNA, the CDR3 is TGTGCCAGCACAATTGAAGCAGGGGTTGGAAACACCATATATTTT. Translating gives CASTIEAGVGNTIYF.

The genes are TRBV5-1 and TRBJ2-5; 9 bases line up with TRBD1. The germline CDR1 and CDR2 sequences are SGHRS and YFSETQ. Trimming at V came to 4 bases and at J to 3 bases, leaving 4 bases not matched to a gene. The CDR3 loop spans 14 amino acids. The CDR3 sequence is CASSPTGGEETQYF. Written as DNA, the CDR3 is TGCGCCAGCAGCCCTACAGGGGGCGAAGAGACCCAGTACTTC.

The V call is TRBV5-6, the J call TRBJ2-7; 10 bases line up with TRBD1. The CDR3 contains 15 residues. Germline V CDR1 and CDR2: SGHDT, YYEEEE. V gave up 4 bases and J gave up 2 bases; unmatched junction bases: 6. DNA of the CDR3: TGTGCCAGCAGCCCCGGGACAGGGGAGGCCTACGAGCAGTACTTC. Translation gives CASSPGTGEAYEQYF.

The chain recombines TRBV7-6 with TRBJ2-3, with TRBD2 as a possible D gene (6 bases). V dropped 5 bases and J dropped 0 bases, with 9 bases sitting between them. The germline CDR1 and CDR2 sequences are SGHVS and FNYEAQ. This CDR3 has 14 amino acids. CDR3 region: CASSGDFSTDTQYF. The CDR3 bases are TGTGCCAGCAGCGGGGACTTCAGCACAGATACGCAGTATTTT.

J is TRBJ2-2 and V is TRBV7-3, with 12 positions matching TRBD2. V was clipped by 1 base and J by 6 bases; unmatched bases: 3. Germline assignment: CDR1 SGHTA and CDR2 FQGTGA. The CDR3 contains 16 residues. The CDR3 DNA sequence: TGTGCCAGCAGCTTAAATCTAGCGGGAGGGGCCGGGGAGCTGTTTTTT. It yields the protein CASSLNLAGGAGELFF.

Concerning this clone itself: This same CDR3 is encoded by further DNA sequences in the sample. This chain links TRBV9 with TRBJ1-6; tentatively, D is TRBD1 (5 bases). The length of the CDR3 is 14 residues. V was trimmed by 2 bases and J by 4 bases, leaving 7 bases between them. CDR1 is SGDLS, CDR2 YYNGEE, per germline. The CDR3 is CASSVGGYNSPLHF. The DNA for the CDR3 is TGTGCCAGCAGCGTGGGGGGTTATAATTCACCCCTCCACTTT.

The CDR3 DNA is TGTGCCACCAGTGACAAGGGGTGGGTCACTGAAGCTTTCTTT. Translation: CATSDKGWVTEAFF. This rearrangement joins TRBV24-1 to TRBJ1-1; the D gene is possibly TRBD1 (5 bases). This CDR3 region has 14 residues. V was pared by 4 bases and J by 4 bases, with 12 bases between. Germline values: CDR1 KGHDR, CDR2 SFDVKD.

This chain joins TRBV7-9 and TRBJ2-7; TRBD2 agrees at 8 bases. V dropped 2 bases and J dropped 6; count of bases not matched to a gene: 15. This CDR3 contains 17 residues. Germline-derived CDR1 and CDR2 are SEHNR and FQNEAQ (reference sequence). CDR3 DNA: TGTGCCAGCAGCTTACATTTCAGCGGGAGATCGCTTCGCGAGCAGTACTTC. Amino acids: CASSLHFSGRSLREQYF.

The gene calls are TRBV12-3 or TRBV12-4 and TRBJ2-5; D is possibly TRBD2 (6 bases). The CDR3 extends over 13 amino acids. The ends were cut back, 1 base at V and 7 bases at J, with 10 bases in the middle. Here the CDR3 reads CASSLELGGTQYF. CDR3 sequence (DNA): TGTGCCAGCAGTTTAGAACTCGGGGGGACCCAGTACTTC.

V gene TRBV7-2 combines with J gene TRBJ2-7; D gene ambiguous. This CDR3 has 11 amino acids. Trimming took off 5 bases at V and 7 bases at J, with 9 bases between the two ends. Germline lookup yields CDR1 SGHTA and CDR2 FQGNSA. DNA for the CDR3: TGTGCCAGCAGCGATCTTCGGGAGCAGTACTTC. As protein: CASSDLREQYF.